Included here is one T cell receptor beta chain sequence, with context. There is no known antigen for this receptor. Base qualities are not at hand, and no much larger clone is one base apart. The record originates from a study of blood T cell repertoires in COVID-19 (dated by TCRdb to the early 2020s). About the full investigation: The collaborator samples originated in the United States, Italy and Spain and spanned the acute and convalescent phases of COVID-19. The prospective study material was composed of cDNA or gDNA derived from T cells, B-cell-depleted T cells, or PBMCs. Subjects who had been exposed to COVID-19, were actively infected with it, or had recovered from it provided the deeply sampled blood TCRbeta repertoires that made up the dataset. The repertoires were made available in a free public database intended to serve as a resource for research on the immune response to SARS-CoV-2. The samples were drawn from two sources: the first 160 participants of the ongoing ImmuneRACE study, and 1,000 to 1,500 subjects contributed by 6 global collaborators. A de-identified subject ID, COVID-19 status, age in years and sex were almost always included in the sample metadata. HLA class I and class II types, where available, came from metadata supplied by the sample provider rather than from assay-based typing. What the study reported, not specific to this receptor: The amount of clinical and demographic metadata varied by source and participant and was provided uncurated.

Each collaborating institution followed its own protocols to collect whole blood in K2EDTA tubes. For TCRbeta analysis, collaborators shipped samples as frozen whole blood, isolated PBMCs, or DNA extracted from either of those sample types. TCRbeta CDR3 regions were amplified from genomic DNA by means of the immunoSEQ Assay, a bias-controlled multiplex PCR. Per the authors' processing: Within the assay, amplification of reference gene primers was used to estimate how many nucleated cells each sample contained. To quantify the absolute abundance of each unique TCRbeta CDR3 rearrangement, sequence reads were collapsed and filtered. For each sample, productive Simpson clonality was calculated by taking the square root of Simpson's diversity index across productive rearrangements. TCRdb mirrors the immuneACCESS table, restricted to in-frame sequences. Some clones are absent from its copies; in checked studies, under half trace to an unresolved V gene, and the reason for the others is unknown. The V and J calls and clone size come from that table; D and trimming were worked out from the DNA. The sample contains tens of thousands of clones, around 80% of them found a single time. About 7% of the sample belongs to the ten largest clones.

The germline V gene (reference sequence) specifies SGHNT as CDR1 and YYREEE as CDR2. V drops 4 bases and J drops 4 bases, leaving 5 bases in between. CDR3 length: 12 amino acids, cysteine to phenylalanine. Of all the DNA, just the CDR3 is kept, 36 bases in frame from base 1. Sequencing was carried out using peripheral blood. Recombination linked TRBV5-4 to TRBJ1-4; the D gene identity is not certain. The TCR comes from a man aged 50-59 years with active or convalescent COVID-19. The DNA sequence follows: TGTGCCAGCAGCCAGGATAATGAAAAACTGTTTTTT. This translates into CASSQDNEKLFF.